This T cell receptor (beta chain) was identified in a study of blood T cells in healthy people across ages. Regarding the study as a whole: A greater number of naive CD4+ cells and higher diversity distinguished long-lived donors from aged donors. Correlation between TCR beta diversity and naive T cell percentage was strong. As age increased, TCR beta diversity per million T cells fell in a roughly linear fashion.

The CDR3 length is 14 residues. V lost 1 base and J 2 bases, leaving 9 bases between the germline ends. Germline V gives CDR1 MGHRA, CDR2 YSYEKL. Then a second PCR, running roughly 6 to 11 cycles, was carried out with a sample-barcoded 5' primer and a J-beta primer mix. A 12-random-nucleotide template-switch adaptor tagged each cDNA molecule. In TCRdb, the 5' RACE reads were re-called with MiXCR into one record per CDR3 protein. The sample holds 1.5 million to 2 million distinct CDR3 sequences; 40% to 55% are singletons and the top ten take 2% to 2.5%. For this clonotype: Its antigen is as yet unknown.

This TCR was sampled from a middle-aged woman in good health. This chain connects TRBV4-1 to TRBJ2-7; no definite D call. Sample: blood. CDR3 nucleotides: TGCGCCAGCAGCCAAGCATATGGGGCCTACGAGCAGTACTTC. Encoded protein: CASSQAYGAYEQYF.